This T cell receptor beta chain came from a study of T cells in Graves' hyperthyroidism and ophthalmopathy (dated by TCRdb to the late 2010s). General notes on the study: Peripheral blood was sampled at the time of initial diagnosis, prior to any treatment. Prospective prediction of ophthalmopathy was tested in an independent validation cohort of 18 to 20 hyperthyroidism patients and approximately 17 patients who later progressed to ophthalmopathy. For training and testing, the 100 or so patients in the discovery cohort were randomly divided in a 7:3 ratio. In about six Graves' hyperthyroidism patients, the study also compared T-cell repertoires from thyroid tissue with T-cell repertoires from blood. To identify TCR V-J signatures that set the groups apart, the researchers used a discovery cohort of 100 or so patients, made up of some 41 with Graves' ophthalmopathy and 57 with stable Graves' hyperthyroidism. The paper reports TCR Vbeta CDR3 sequencing of more than 120 peripheral blood samples: around 45 ophthalmopathy, roughly 74 hyperthyroidism and approximately 17 progressor patients. After blood sampling, hyperthyroidism patients were treated with methimazole at a starting dose of 30 mg daily, and ophthalmopathy patients were treated with high-dose intravenous methylprednisolone.

What the work shows at the level of the full study, not this receptor alone: Blood samples also contained most of the expanded thyroid clonotypes (frequency above 0.001), which suggests that blood repertoires may reflect thyroid immune responses. A model built on a 13 V-J signature distinguished ophthalmopathy from stable hyperthyroidism, reaching over 85% sensitivity and under 84% specificity in cross-validation and 80%/75% in testing. Sample size was not statistically predetermined, and investigators were not blinded to group allocation. In validation, progression to ophthalmopathy was predicted by the model with around 70% sensitivity and 72% to 85% specificity, a median of around 5.9 months before onset.

Amplification of TCR beta CDR3 regions was carried out from RNA transcripts. The TCR CDR3 was subjected to a first round of RT-PCR using the HTBI primer set and the Qiagen OneStep RT-PCR kit. Libraries were constructed in a second round of multiplex PCR, after which size selection and purification were carried out. Libraries were sequenced paired-end with 100 bp reads on an Illumina HiSeq2000. Turning to the authors' computational methods: SOAPnuke was used to process the raw data, with reads discarded if the reads contained adapters or uncalled bases, had a mean Phred below 15, or lacked an exact constant-primer or identifier match. High-quality paired reads were merged using COPE v1.2.5, and each unique nucleotide sequence was defined as a clonotype. Clonotypes were aligned to IMGT TRBV, TRBD and TRBJ reference segments using MiTCR v1.1. Only V-J combinations with frequency above 0.0001, covering about 99% of repertoires, were analysed. The TCS score was defined as F50 (clonal expansion) divided by E x V (chaos), with BLOSUM62-based TCRdist calculated between CDR3 peptides within each V-J. Welch's t-statistics and random forest reduced 500 to 650 V-J features to around 14, which were used in a naive Bayes classifier (R e1071). In TCRdb, the public reads were trimmed at Q25 with fastp and aligned with MiXCR, with productive beta chains retained. CDR3 protein sequences are deduplicated, and each keeps its most common genes and DNA. The V and J calls and clone size come from TCRdb's table, not from the authors' own analysis. This sample is represented by a few hundred thousand distinct CDR3 sequences; less than 25% of them were singletons. The ten largest clones capture less than 30% of the sample.

Stable Graves' hyperthyroidism was defined as the absence of progression to ophthalmopathy over 18 months of follow-up. Hyperthyroidism patients were newly diagnosed, with disease duration under 2 months, and aged 18 to 65 years. Patients with uncontrolled infections, other autoimmune diseases, pregnancy or lactation were excluded. Diagnoses were based on clinical symptoms, serum thyroxine and TRAb, thyroid ultrasound and orbital computed tomography. PBMCs were separated from roughly 10 ml of fresh peripheral blood using Ficoll-Paque density gradient centrifugation. Total RNA was extracted using Trizol reagent, and RNA quality was assessed on an Agilent 2100 Bioanalyzer. This clonotype was detected a few times. Its binding antigen is unknown. No much larger clonotype is one base removed from it; base qualities were not supplied. Sequenced: blood. This sequence was found in a man aged 18 to 29 with Graves' hyperthyroidism.

The sequence in DNA is TGTGCCAGCAGATCCGGACCGGGCGGATCGCAACGCTACACCTTC. The resulting protein is CASRSGPGGSQRYTF. The chain employs TRBV3-1 and TRBJ1-2, with the D gene too uncertain to name. The CDR3 holds 15 amino acids from the cysteine to the phenylalanine. The read is trimmed to its CDR3 DNA, 45 bases read in frame from base 1. At the junction V is shortened by 6 bases and J by 9 bases, with 23 bases in between. CDR1 and CDR2 were assigned from the germline V gene (reference sequence) as LGHDT and YNNKEL.